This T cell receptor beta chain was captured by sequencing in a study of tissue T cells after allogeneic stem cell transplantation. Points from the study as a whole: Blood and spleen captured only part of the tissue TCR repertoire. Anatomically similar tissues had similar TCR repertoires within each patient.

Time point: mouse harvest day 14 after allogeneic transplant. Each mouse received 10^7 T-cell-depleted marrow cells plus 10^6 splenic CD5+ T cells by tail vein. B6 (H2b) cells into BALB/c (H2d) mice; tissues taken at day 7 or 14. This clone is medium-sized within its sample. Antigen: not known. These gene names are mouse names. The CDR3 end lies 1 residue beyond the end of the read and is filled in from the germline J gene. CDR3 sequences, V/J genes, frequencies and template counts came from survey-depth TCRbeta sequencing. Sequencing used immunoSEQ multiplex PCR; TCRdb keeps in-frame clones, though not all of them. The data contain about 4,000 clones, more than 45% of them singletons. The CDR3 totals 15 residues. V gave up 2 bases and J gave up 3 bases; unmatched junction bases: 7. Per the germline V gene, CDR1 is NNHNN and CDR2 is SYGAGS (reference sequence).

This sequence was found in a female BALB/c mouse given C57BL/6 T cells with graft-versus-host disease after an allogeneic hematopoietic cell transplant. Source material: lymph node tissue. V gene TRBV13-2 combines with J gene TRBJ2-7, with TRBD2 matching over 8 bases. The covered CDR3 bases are TGTGCCAGCGGTGAACTGACTGGGGCCCTCTATGAACAGTAC. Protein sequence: CASGELTGALYEQY. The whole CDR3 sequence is CASGELTGALYEQYF.